Listed below are T cell receptor beta chains from one sample, sequenced in a study of blood T cell repertoires in COVID-19. Assay used: immunoSEQ multiplex PCR; TCRdb lists only in-frame clones, some missing. The data hold 250,000 to 400,000 clones, with 85% to 90% observed a single time. Sequencing was performed on peripheral blood. The receptors come from a woman younger than 45 with COVID-19, enrolled during active disease. Both conserved end residues are part of each CDR3. A D gene is named only where the DNA matches it firmly. Part of the rows lack a size; the others show once, few, many or a class for expanded clones.

clone size	V gene	D gene	J gene	CDR3 protein
NA	TRBV5-6	TRBD1	TRBJ1-3	CASSPTGGTGNTIYF
NA	TRBV28	NA	TRBJ1-1	CASSLLSGTHYNTEAFF
NA	TRBV12-3/TRBV12-4	NA	TRBJ1-3	CASSLTPGNTIYF
once	TRBV6-5	TRBD2	TRBJ2-7	CASSWGKGGASYEQYF
NA	TRBV30	TRBD1	TRBJ2-2	CAWSVLGGWVTGELFF
NA	TRBV9	TRBD1	TRBJ1-6	CASSVGLGQPDSPLHF
NA	TRBV28	TRBD2	TRBJ2-5	CASSFTSGRAWETQYF
NA	TRBV18	NA	TRBJ1-5	CASSLDRNQPQHF
NA	TRBV29-1	TRBD2	TRBJ2-7	CSVGTSGYEQYF
NA	TRBV7-2	NA	TRBJ2-1	CASSLVTGRVYNEQFF
few	TRBV27	NA	TRBJ2-5	CASSFSASRRETQYF
once	TRBV27	NA	TRBJ2-4	CASSPSRVGAMGNIQYF
NA	TRBV3-1/TRBV3-2	NA	TRBJ2-5	CASSLKVGSLETQYF
NA	TRBV27	TRBD1	TRBJ1-1	CASRRDRGNTEAFF
NA	TRBV10-2	TRBD2	TRBJ2-5	CASSDGGADGETQYF
NA	TRBV12-3/TRBV12-4	NA	TRBJ2-2	CASSHNTGELFF
once	TRBV10-3	TRBD2	TRBJ2-2	CAISLRRTGTSGASNTGELFF